This T cell receptor (beta chain) was sequenced in a study of T cells in Graves' hyperthyroidism and ophthalmopathy. Clinical Activity Scores of at least 3, NOSPECS grades of at least 4 and durations under 3 months characterized ophthalmopathy patients. Regions amplified from RNA transcripts were the TCR beta CDR3 regions. Researchers ran a first-round RT-PCR on the TCR CDR3 using the HTBI primer set. One entry per CDR3 protein results from TCRdb running MiXCR on the multiplex PCR reads. The table lists some 370,000 distinct CDR3 sequences, about 14% of them singletons, with around 28% in the top ten. The table lists this clonotype with a count of one. A much larger clone differs from this one at a single base, so this may be a read error. Germline lookup yields CDR1 SGHVS and CDR2 FQNEAQ. The CDR3 runs to 14 residues.

The chain couples TRBV7-8 to TRBJ2-3; the D gene is possibly TRBD2 (6 bases). The clonotype was recovered from a man aged 45-65 years with Graves' ophthalmopathy. Material: blood. CDR3 sequence reads: CASQVAGSGDTRYF. The CDR3 nucleotides are TGTGCCAGTCAGGTGGCGGGAAGTGGAGATACGCGGTATTTT.